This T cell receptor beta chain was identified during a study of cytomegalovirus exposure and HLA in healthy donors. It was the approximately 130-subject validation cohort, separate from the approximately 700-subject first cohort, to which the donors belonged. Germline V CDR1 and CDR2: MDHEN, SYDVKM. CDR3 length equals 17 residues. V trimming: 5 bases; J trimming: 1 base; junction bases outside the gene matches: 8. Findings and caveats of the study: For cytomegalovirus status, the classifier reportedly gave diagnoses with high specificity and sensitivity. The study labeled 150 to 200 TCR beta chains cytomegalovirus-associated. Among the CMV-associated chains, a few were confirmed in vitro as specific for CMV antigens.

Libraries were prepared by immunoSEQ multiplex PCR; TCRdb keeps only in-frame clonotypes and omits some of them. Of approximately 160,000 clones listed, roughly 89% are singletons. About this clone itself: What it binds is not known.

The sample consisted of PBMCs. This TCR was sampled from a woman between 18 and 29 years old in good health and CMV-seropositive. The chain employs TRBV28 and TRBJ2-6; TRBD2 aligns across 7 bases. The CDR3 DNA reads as TGTGCCAGCAGTCCGGGGGGTACGCTATCTGGGGCCAACGTCCTGACTTTC. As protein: CASSPGGTLSGANVLTF. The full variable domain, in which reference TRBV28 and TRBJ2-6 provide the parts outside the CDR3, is DVKVTQSSRYLVKRTGEKVFLECVQDMDHENMFWYRQDPGLGLRLIYFSYDVKMKEKGDIPEGYSVSREKKERFSLILESASTNQTSMYLCASSPGGTLSGANVLTFGAGSRLTVL.